This TCR beta chain appears in the sequencing data of a study of cytomegalovirus exposure and HLA in healthy donors. Study results and limitations: Presence/absence analyses treated sequencing depth as roughly uniform across donors. The authors confirmed in vitro that a few CMV-associated chains were specific for CMV antigens. Fewer N-insertions than the roughly 670-donor mean were reportedly shown by an Asian-associated ancestry cluster in a later analysis.

PCR employed 60 Vbeta and 13 Jbeta primers. The repertoire was sequenced with immunoSEQ multiplex PCR; TCRdb's copy has only in-frame clones and lacks some. In the table there are about 150,000 clones, 65% to 80% of which are singletons. As to this clone: Antigen: not known.

Germline V gene sequence: CDR1 MGHRA, CDR2 YSYEKL. The CDR3 has 19 amino acids. The J segment lost 3 bases and the V segment lost 0 bases, leaving 7 bases of the junction unmatched. The sequenced material came from PBMCs. The gene calls are TRBV4-1 and TRBJ2-3; 15 bases are a match to TRBD2. This TCR came from a male donor in good health and CMV-seronegative. The CDR3, as DNA: TGCGCCAGCAGCCAAGAGGAGGGACTAGCGGGAGGAAGGACAGATACGCAGTATTTT. Translating it yields CASSQEEGLAGGRTDTQYF.